The rows below give T cell receptor beta chains drawn from one sample of a study of shared clonotypes between healthy human individuals. TCRdb keeps only in-frame clones here, not all; method: immunoSEQ multiplex PCR. Among about 1,500,000 clones listed, roughly 96% were seen once. The sequenced sample consisted of naive CD4+ T cells sorted from blood. Receptor source: a man in his thirties or forties in good health. CDR3s include the opening cysteine and the closing phenylalanine or tryptophan. The D gene is left open where the match is weak.

v_call: TRBV5-1
j_call: TRBJ2-7
d_call: -
cdr3_aa: CASSLESMGFEQYF
cdr3_nt: TGCGCCAGCAGCTTGGAGTCTATGGGTTTCGAGCAGTACTTC

v_call: TRBV7-2
j_call: TRBJ2-4
d_call: TRBD1
cdr3_aa: CASSSPGAGTGVYTNIQYF
cdr3_nt: TGTGCCAGCAGCTCCCCCGGCGCCGGGACAGGGGTCTATACAAACATTCAGTACTTC

v_call: TRBV11-2
j_call: TRBJ2-7
d_call: -
cdr3_aa: CASSFNRVPSEQYF
cdr3_nt: TGTGCCAGCAGCTTCAACAGGGTCCCTTCCGAGCAGTACTTC

v_call: TRBV11-3
j_call: TRBJ2-7
d_call: -
cdr3_aa: CASSLRPTYEQYF
cdr3_nt: TGTGCCAGCAGCTTGCGTCCGACCTACGAGCAGTACTTC

v_call: TRBV5-1
j_call: TRBJ2-2
d_call: TRBD1
cdr3_aa: CASSLGQGTGTGELFF
cdr3_nt: TGCGCCAGCAGCTTGGGACAGGGGACGGGGACCGGGGAGCTGTTTTTT

v_call: TRBV9
j_call: TRBJ2-3
d_call: TRBD2
cdr3_aa: CASNKNGGSGRLTDTQYF
cdr3_nt: TGTGCCAGCAACAAGAATGGGGGTAGCGGGAGACTTACAGATACGCAGTATTTT

v_call: TRBV5-4
j_call: TRBJ2-1
d_call: TRBD1
cdr3_aa: CASSQGQGVYNEQFF
cdr3_nt: TGTGCCAGCAGCCAGGGACAGGGGGTCTACAATGAGCAGTTCTTC

v_call: TRBV25-1
j_call: TRBJ2-2
d_call: -
cdr3_aa: CASSEFRRQIDTGELFF
cdr3_nt: TGTGCCAGCAGTGAATTTCGAAGACAGATCGACACCGGGGAGCTGTTTTTT

v_call: TRBV5-6
j_call: TRBJ2-3
d_call: -
cdr3_aa: CASSFRGASTQYF
cdr3_nt: TGTGCCAGCAGTTTCCGAGGGGCCTCTACGCAGTATTTT

v_call: TRBV18
j_call: TRBJ2-3
d_call: TRBD2
cdr3_aa: CASSLSIGLASGHTDTQYF
cdr3_nt: TGTGCCAGCTCACTTTCCATCGGGCTGGCTAGCGGGCACACAGATACGCAGTATTTT

v_call: TRBV5-1
j_call: TRBJ1-4
d_call: -
cdr3_aa: CASSEGQTATNEKLFF
cdr3_nt: TGCGCCAGCAGCGAAGGACAGACCGCAACTAATGAAAAACTGTTTTTT

v_call: TRBV5-5
j_call: TRBJ2-1
d_call: -
cdr3_aa: CASSPDYRNEQFF
cdr3_nt: TGTGCCAGCAGCCCGGACTACCGAAATGAGCAGTTCTTC

v_call: TRBV7-9
j_call: TRBJ2-7
d_call: TRBD2
cdr3_aa: CASSPPTGGSSEQYF
cdr3_nt: TGTGCCAGCAGTCCCCCTACGGGAGGATCGTCCGAGCAGTACTTC

v_call: TRBV30
j_call: TRBJ2-5
d_call: TRBD2
cdr3_aa: CACYGLAQETQYF
cdr3_nt: TGTGCCTGTTACGGACTAGCCCAAGAGACCCAGTACTTC

v_call: TRBV11-2
j_call: TRBJ2-7
d_call: -
cdr3_aa: CASSLQGSYEQYF
cdr3_nt: TGTGCCAGCAGCTTGCAGGGCTCCTACGAGCAGTACTTC

v_call: TRBV11-3
j_call: TRBJ2-2
d_call: TRBD2
cdr3_aa: CASSLGWEGNTGELFF
cdr3_nt: TGTGCCAGCAGCTTAGGGTGGGAGGGGAACACCGGGGAGCTGTTTTTT

v_call: TRBV5-4
j_call: TRBJ2-5
d_call: TRBD2
cdr3_aa: CASSTRLGTKETQYF
cdr3_nt: TGTGCCAGCAGCACGAGACTGGGGACTAAAGAGACCCAGTACTTC

v_call: TRBV29-1
j_call: TRBJ2-7
d_call: TRBD1
cdr3_aa: CSVGTGGGGEQYF
cdr3_nt: TGCAGCGTGGGGACAGGCGGAGGGGGCGAGCAGTACTTC

v_call: TRBV7-2
j_call: TRBJ2-1
d_call: -
cdr3_aa: CASSPGAWNFFEQFF
cdr3_nt: TGTGCCAGCAGCCCCGGGGCTTGGAATTTTTTTGAGCAGTTCTTC

v_call: TRBV12-5
j_call: TRBJ2-1
d_call: -
cdr3_aa: CASGLWDLYNEQFF
cdr3_nt: TGTGCTAGTGGTTTGTGGGACCTATACAATGAGCAGTTCTTC

v_call: TRBV9
j_call: TRBJ2-3
d_call: TRBD2
cdr3_aa: CASSHSRGRAFPSADTQYF
cdr3_nt: TGTGCCAGCAGCCACTCTCGCGGGAGGGCCTTTCCGAGCGCAGATACGCAGTATTTT

v_call: TRBV7-6
j_call: TRBJ1-1
d_call: -
cdr3_aa: CASSPYVTYNTEAFF
cdr3_nt: TGTGCCAGCAGCCCCTACGTCACATATAACACTGAAGCCTTCTTT

v_call: TRBV6-6
j_call: TRBJ1-5
d_call: -
cdr3_aa: CASSTTRVSQPQHF
cdr3_nt: TGTGCCAGCAGTACTACCAGGGTGAGTCAGCCCCAGCATTTT

v_call: TRBV7-9
j_call: TRBJ2-7
d_call: TRBD1
cdr3_aa: CASRPIQGASYEQYF
cdr3_nt: TGTGCCAGCAGGCCCATACAGGGGGCTTCCTACGAGCAGTACTTC